Listed here is a single T cell receptor (beta chain). Its antigen is unknown. The authors incorporated unique molecular identifiers into the TCR beta cDNA libraries. Using its own MiXCR run on the PCR reads, TCRdb lists one record per CDR3 protein. Of hundreds of thousands of distinct CDR3 sequences detected, less than 40% appear once; the ten largest clones hold 13%. The entry originates in a study of post-analysis software for immune sequencing data. The germline gives CDR1 SEHNR, CDR2 FQNEAQ (reference sequence). Trimming removed 4 bases from V and 10 bases from J, with 8 bases in between. The length of the CDR3 is 11 residues. Study results and caveats: There were roughly 5 TRBV segments more frequent in patients than controls, and TRBV5-6, TRBV5-1 and TRBV20-1 were among them.

The material sequenced was blood. The V and J genes are TRBV7-9 and TRBJ2-1; no definite D call. This receptor was obtained from a girl aged 10-17 years with multiple sclerosis. This CDR3 reads CASSSEGEQFF. The CDR3 nucleotides are TGTGCCAGCAGCTCCGAAGGGGAGCAGTTCTTC.